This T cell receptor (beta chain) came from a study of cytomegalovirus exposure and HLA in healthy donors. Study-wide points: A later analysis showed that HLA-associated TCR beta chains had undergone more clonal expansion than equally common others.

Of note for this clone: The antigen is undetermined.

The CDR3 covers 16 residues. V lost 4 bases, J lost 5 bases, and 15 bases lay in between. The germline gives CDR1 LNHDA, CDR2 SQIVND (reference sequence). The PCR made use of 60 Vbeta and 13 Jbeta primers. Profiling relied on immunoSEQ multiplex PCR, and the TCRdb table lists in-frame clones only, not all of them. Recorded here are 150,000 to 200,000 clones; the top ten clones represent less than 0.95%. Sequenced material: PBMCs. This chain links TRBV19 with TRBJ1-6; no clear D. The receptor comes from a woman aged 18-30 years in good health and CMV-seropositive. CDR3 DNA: TGTGCCAGTAGTACCGGGGTTCTGCGTCATAATTCACCCCTCCACTTT. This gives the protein CASSTGVLRHNSPLHF.